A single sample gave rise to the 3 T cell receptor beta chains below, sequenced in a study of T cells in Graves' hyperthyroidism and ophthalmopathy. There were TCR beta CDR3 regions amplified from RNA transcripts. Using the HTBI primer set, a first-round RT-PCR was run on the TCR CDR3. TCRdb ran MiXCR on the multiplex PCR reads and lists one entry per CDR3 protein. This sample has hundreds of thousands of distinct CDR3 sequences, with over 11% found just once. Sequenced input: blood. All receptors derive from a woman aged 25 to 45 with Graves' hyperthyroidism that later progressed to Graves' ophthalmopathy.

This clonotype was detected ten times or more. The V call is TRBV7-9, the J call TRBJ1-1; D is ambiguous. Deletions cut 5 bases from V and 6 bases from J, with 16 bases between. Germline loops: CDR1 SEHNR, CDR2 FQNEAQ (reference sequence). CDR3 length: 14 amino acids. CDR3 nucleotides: TGTGCCAGCAGCCCGCCCTCAGATGGGCCTGAAGCTTTCTTT. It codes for CASSPPSDGPEAFF. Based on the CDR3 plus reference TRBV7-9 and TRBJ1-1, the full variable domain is DTGVSQNPRHKITKRGQNVTFRCDPISEHNRLYWYRQTLGQGPEFLTYFQNEAQLEKSRLLSDRFSAERPKGSFSTLEIQRTEQGDSAMYLCASSPPSDGPEAFFGQGTRLTVV.

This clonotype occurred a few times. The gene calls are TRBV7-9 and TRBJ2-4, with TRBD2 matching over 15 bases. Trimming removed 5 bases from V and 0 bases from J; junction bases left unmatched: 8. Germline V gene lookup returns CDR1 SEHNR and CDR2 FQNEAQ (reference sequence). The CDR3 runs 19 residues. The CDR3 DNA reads TGTGCCAGCAGCCAATGGACTAGCGGGAGGGACCTAGCCAAAAACATTCAGTACTTC. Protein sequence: CASSQWTSGRDLAKNIQYF.

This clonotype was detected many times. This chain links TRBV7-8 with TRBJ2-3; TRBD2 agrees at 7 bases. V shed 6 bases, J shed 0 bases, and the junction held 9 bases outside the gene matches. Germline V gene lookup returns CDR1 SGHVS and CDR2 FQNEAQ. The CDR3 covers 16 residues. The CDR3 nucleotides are TGTGCCAGCAGGAGGACTAGACTTTCTAGCACAGATACGCAGTATTTT. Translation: CASRRTRLSSTDTQYF.